This T cell receptor (beta chain) was sequenced for a study of shared clonotypes between healthy human individuals. Study-wide results and caveats: Sharing across four donors was highest in naive CD4 (roughly 5%) and lowest in memory CD8 (roughly 0.4%). It was only blood that was sampled, and tissue repertoires likely differ. Against clonotypes common to all four donors, non-shared ones had lower generation probabilities.

This CDR3 comprises 16 residues. Looked up from germline, CDR1 is KGHSH and CDR2 is LQKENI. V gave up 3 bases and J gave up 5 bases; unmatched junction bases: 10. Remarks on this clone: Its target is not known.

Subsets obtained from CD4+ cells comprised CD45RA+ naive and CD45RA-negative memory cells. Profiled with immunoSEQ multiplex PCR; TCRdb holds only in-frame clones, not every one. The repertoire holds 780,000 or so clones, over 55% seen once, with over 1.5% in the top ten. Sample: memory CD4+ T cells sorted from blood. As for subset: CD45RA-negative fraction. The chain uses TRBV18 and TRBJ2-7, with 10 bases lining up with TRBD1. The receptor comes from a woman under 40 in good health. CDR3 in amino acids: CASSPPIRDRGHEQYF. CDR3 in DNA: TGTGCCAGCTCACCGCCAATCCGGGACAGGGGCCACGAGCAGTACTTC. Looking up the rest from reference TRBV18 and TRBJ2-7 gives the full variable domain: NAGVMQNPRHLVRRRGQEARLRCSPMKGHSHVYWYRQLPEEGLKFMVYLQKENIIDESGMPKERFSAEFPKEGPSILRIQQVVRGDSAAYFCASSPPIRDRGHEQYFGPGTRLTVT.